This TCR beta chain was captured by sequencing in a study of T-cell reconstitution after alpha-beta-depleted transplantation in children. The authors prepared the TCRbeta library with unique molecular identifiers. TCRdb itself ran the PCR reads through MiXCR, one entry per CDR3 protein. Of 640,000 or so distinct CDR3 sequences in the sample, 16% were seen once. This clonotype was detected a few times. Germline loops: CDR1 SNHLY, CDR2 FYNNEI. V was clipped by 3 bases and J by 1 base, with 12 bases between them. The CDR3 runs to 15 residues. Sequenced here: PBMCs from the stem cell graft donor, sampled from the stem cell graft. This chain connects TRBV2 to TRBJ2-5; weak D call: TRBD2 (5 bases). This TCR derives from a human donor who donated a stem cell graft to a child with acute myeloid leukemia. The CDR3 reads CASSEIALGQETQYF. The CDR3 nucleotides read TGTGCCAGCAGTGAGATCGCACTAGGCCAAGAGACCCAGTACTTC. The complete variable domain, with remaining parts taken from reference TRBV2 and TRBJ2-5, reads EPEVTQTPSHQVTQMGQEVILRCVPISNHLYFYWYRQILGQKVEFLVSFYNNEISEKSEIFDDQFSVERPDGSNFTLKIRSTKLEDSAMYFCASSEIALGQETQYFGPGTRLLVL.